These 15 T cell receptor beta chains share one sample of origin, sequenced in a study of T cells after yellow fever vaccination. Via MiXCR, TCRdb re-called the 5' RACE reads, giving one row per CDR3 protein. This sample yields about 430,000 distinct CDR3 sequences, of which approximately 19% are seen a single time; about 18% belongs to the top ten. Sample: PBMCs, taken before the yellow fever booster vaccination. The receptors here all came from a man aged 18 to 29 who received the YFV17D yellow fever vaccine.

This clonotype was observed a few times. The rearrangement links TRBV20-1 to TRBJ2-3; D may match TRBD1 or TRBD2 (5 bases each). Germline CDR1 and CDR2: DFQATT and SNEGSKA (reference sequence). The CDR3 runs 13 residues. The CDR3 nucleotides read TGCTCCCGACCAGGGAGACCCACAGATACGCAGTATTTT. It encodes CSRPGRPTDTQYF.

This clonotype occurred a few times. The chain employs TRBV18 and TRBJ1-1; D unclear. CDR3 length equals 12 residues. The germline gives CDR1 KGHSH, CDR2 LQKENI. The V and J ends lost 10 bases and 4 bases respectively, with 13 bases between them. DNA for the CDR3: TGTGCCACTAGACTCACCGCCACTGAAGCTTTCTTT. This encodes CATRLTATEAFF.

This clonotype was recorded a few times. V is TRBV20-1 and J is TRBJ1-3; the D gene is possibly TRBD1 (6 bases). V was trimmed by 3 bases and J by 4 bases, leaving 10 bases between them. Per the germline V gene, CDR1 is DFQATT and CDR2 is SNEGSKA (reference sequence). This CDR3 is built from 13 residues. The CDR3 is CSARMDRGNTIYF. In DNA, the CDR3 is TGCAGTGCTAGGATGGACAGAGGAAACACCATATATTTT.

The rearrangement joins TRBV10-3 to TRBJ1-2; 7 bases fit TRBD1. Germline assignment: CDR1 ENHRY and CDR2 SYGVKD. V lost 5 bases, J lost 5 bases, and 5 bases stayed unmatched. The CDR3 consists of 13 residues. CDR3 coding DNA: TGTGCCATCAGTACCGGGACAGAGTATGGCTACACCTTC. Its translation is CAISTGTEYGYTF.

This clonotype was counted ten times or more. This chain uses TRBV10-3 with TRBJ2-7; 9 bases map to TRBD1. Germline CDR1 reads ENHRY; CDR2 reads SYGVKD. There are 13 residues in the CDR3. The J segment lost 7 bases and the V segment lost 8 bases, leaving 9 bases of the junction unmatched. For the CDR3, the DNA is TGTGCCATCGGAACAGGGGGCGTGGGGGAGCAGTACGTC. Encoded protein: CAIGTGGVGEQYV.

This clonotype has only a few counts. The chain is built from TRBV6-4 and TRBJ1-1; D unclear. CDR1 is MRHNA and CDR2 is SNTAGT in the germline V gene. V shed 8 bases and J shed 11 bases, with 30 bases lying between them. The CDR3 totals 16 residues. The CDR3, as DNA: TGTGCCAGCGGGCCCAAGCGGGGTCCGGGAACACTAGTTGCTTTCTTT. Protein: CASGPKRGPGTLVAFF.

The CDR3 reads CASSELGTAVKRGTQYF. As DNA, the CDR3 is TGTGCCAGCAGTGAGTTAGGGACAGCAGTTAAAAGAGGGACCCAGTACTTC. The V gene is TRBV6-5, the J gene TRBJ2-5, with TRBD1 matching 7 bases. The germline CDR1 and CDR2 sequences are MNHEY and SVGAGI. This CDR3 is built from 17 residues. The trim removed 5 bases at V and 7 bases at J, leaving 19 bases unmatched.

The chain recombines TRBV20-1 with TRBJ1-1; tentative D call: TRBD1 (6 bases). Germline CDR1 and CDR2: DFQATT and SNEGSKA (reference sequence). The CDR3 runs to 12 residues. V was cut by 4 bases and J by 6 bases, with 12 bases left in between. The CDR3 reads CSAKFDRPEAFF. DNA for the CDR3: TGCAGTGCTAAATTCGACAGGCCTGAAGCTTTCTTT.

This clonotype was detected a few times. CDR3 DNA: TGTGCCAGTAGTGGGTCAGGGGCCCAGCCCCAGCATTTT. It yields the protein CASSGSGAQPQHF. The rearrangement links TRBV19 to TRBJ1-5, with a possible D match to TRBD1 (6 bases). V gave up 5 bases and J gave up 7 bases, with 12 bases separating them. This CDR3 is 13 amino acids long. Germline assignment: CDR1 LNHDA and CDR2 SQIVND (reference sequence).

This clonotype has only a few counts. The chain carries TRBV6-1 and TRBJ2-7; D is uncertain. V gave up 2 bases and J gave up 0 bases, with 11 bases separating them. The germline V gene has CDR1 MNHNS and CDR2 SASEGT. CDR3 size: 15 residues. The CDR3 DNA follows: TGTGCCAGCAGTGAAATGGGGTTCAGCTCCTACGAGCAGTACGTC. This sequence encodes CASSEMGFSSYEQYV.

This clonotype has more than one count but fewer than ten. This rearrangement joins TRBV4-1 to TRBJ2-1; D is uncertain. CDR1 and CDR2 (germline): MGHRA, YSYEKL. V lost 0 bases, J lost 3 bases, and 15 bases lay in between. The CDR3 has 17 residues. As DNA, the CDR3 is TGCGCCAGCAGCCAAGAAGGGCCTGCCCCCCTCTACAATGAGCAGTTCTTC. Protein: CASSQEGPAPLYNEQFF.

The genes are TRBV5-1 and TRBJ2-1; D not resolved. V gave up 0 bases and J gave up 8 bases, with 9 bases separating them. Germline assignment: CDR1 SGHRS and CDR2 YFSETQ. The CDR3 sequence is 13 residues long. The CDR3 DNA follows: TGCGCCAGCAGCTTGGAGTTGGCGGATGAGCAGTTCTTC. It yields the protein CASSLELADEQFF.

In this sample, this clonotype turned up a few times. The chain has TRBV6-2 or TRBV6-3 and TRBJ2-5; D gene ambiguous. Trimming removed 2 bases at V and 3 bases at J, with 10 bases between. Looked up from germline, CDR1 is MNHEY and CDR2 is SVGEGT. The CDR3 runs to 14 residues. In DNA, the CDR3 is TGTGCCAGCAGTTACCCCCATTGGGAAGAGACCCAGTACTTC. It yields the protein CASSYPHWEETQYF.

The V gene is TRBV6-5, the J gene TRBJ2-7; a possible D gene is TRBD1 (5 bases). Germline values: CDR1 MNHEY, CDR2 SVGAGI. CDR3 length equals 15 residues. V lost 6 bases to trimming and J lost 0 bases, with 15 bases between them. Here the CDR3 DNA reads TGTGCCAGCAGCCCCGCAAGGGGAACCTCCTACGAGCAGTACTTC. This translates into CASSPARGTSYEQYF.

This chain joins TRBV12-3 or TRBV12-4 and TRBJ1-1; a possible D gene is TRBD1 (5 bases). This CDR3 region has 17 residues. V gave up 6 bases and J gave up 2 bases, with 22 bases separating them. CDR3 nucleotide sequence: TGTGCCAGCAGCCGGAATCGACAGTACTCCATAAACACTGAAGCTTTCTTT. This translates into CASSRNRQYSINTEAFF.